Shown below are 22 T cell receptor beta chains from a single sample sequenced in a study of blood T cell repertoires in COVID-19. The table came from immunoSEQ multiplex PCR; TCRdb's copy has only in-frame clones and leaves some out. The table has under 200,000 clones, about four fifths seen once. The sequencing sample was made of peripheral blood. The receptors were sampled from a human donor with acute or convalescent COVID-19. The donor label of this sample is uncertain.

This rearrangement joins TRBV19 to TRBJ2-5; 9 nucleotides align to TRBD1. Losses at the gene ends were 4 bases for V and 1 base for J; bases not matched to a gene: 4. Germline lookup yields CDR1 LNHDA and CDR2 SQIVND (reference sequence). This CDR3 is 15 amino acids long. Here the CDR3 DNA reads TGTGCCAGTAGTAGGGACAGGGTGGGCCAAGAGACCCAGTACTTC. Protein: CASSRDRVGQETQYF.

The CDR3 nucleotides are TGCGCCAGCAGCCCTGGACAGGTCCCAAGCGAGCAGTACTTC. Its translation is CASSPGQVPSEQYF. The chain links TRBV5-1 to TRBJ2-7, with 7 bases identical to TRBD1. This CDR3 spans 14 amino acids. Germline loops: CDR1 SGHRS, CDR2 YFSETQ. J gave up 6 bases and V 4 bases, and 10 bases lay outside the gene matches.

The CDR3 bases are TGCGCCAGCAGCTTGAATACAGGTGAAAATCAGCCCCAGCATTTT. Protein: CASSLNTGENQPQHF. This chain uses TRBV5-1 with TRBJ1-5, with D possibly matching TRBD1 (5 bases). The V gene lost 1 base and the J gene lost 4 bases, with 12 bases spanning the gap. Germline V gene data show CDR1 as SGHRS and CDR2 as YFSETQ. CDR3 length equals 15 residues. The whole variable domain, remainder taken from reference TRBV5-1 and TRBJ1-5, is KAGVTQTPRYLIKTRGQQVTLSCSPISGHRSVSWYQQTPGQGLQFLFEYFSETQRNKGNFPGRFSGRQFSNSRSEMNVSTLELGDSALYLCASSLNTGENQPQHFGDGTRLSIL.

The rearrangement joins TRBV28 to TRBJ1-3; 7 positions match TRBD1. This CDR3 comprises 15 residues. Trimming removed 3 bases from V and 0 bases from J; junction bases left unmatched: 2. Germline V lookup: CDR1 MDHEN, CDR2 SYDVKM. The DNA for the CDR3 is TGTGCCAGCAGTTTCCCAGGGGGCTCTGGAAACACCATATATTTT. Translation: CASSFPGGSGNTIYF.

The genes are TRBV28 and TRBJ1-5; TRBD1 matches at 8 bases. Trimming cost V 5 bases and J 7 bases; bases outside gene matches: 10. Germline CDR1 reads MDHEN; CDR2 reads SYDVKM. The CDR3 runs to 15 residues. This CDR3 reads CASSGSQGASQPQHF. CDR3 bases: TGTGCCAGCAGTGGCTCTCAGGGGGCGAGCCAGCCCCAGCATTTT.

The chain uses TRBV5-1 and TRBJ1-2, with D tentatively TRBD1 (6 bases). The V and J ends lost 0 bases and 4 bases respectively, with 10 bases between them. The CDR3 runs to 14 residues. Germline values: CDR1 SGHRS, CDR2 YFSETQ. CDR3 protein: CASSLDPGVYGYTF. CDR3 coding DNA: TGCGCCAGCAGCTTGGACCCAGGGGTCTATGGCTACACCTTC.

The chain combines TRBV2 with TRBJ2-2, with 12 bases aligning to TRBD2. There are 15 residues in the CDR3. V was clipped by 6 bases and J by 3 bases; unmatched bases: 2. The germline gives CDR1 SNHLY, CDR2 FYNNEI. The CDR3 bases are TGTGCCAGCAGCCCTAGCGGGAGGGACACCGGGGAGCTGTTTTTT. This gives the protein CASSPSGRDTGELFF.

The genes are TRBV6-5 and TRBJ2-2; D possibly corresponds to TRBD1 (5 bases). V was shortened by 5 bases and J by 6 bases, with 10 bases between the two germline ends. Germline loops: CDR1 MNHEY, CDR2 SVGAGI. The CDR3 length is 13 residues. The CDR3 DNA is TGTGCCAGCAGTAACTTAGGGGCCGGGGAGCTGTTTTTT. Translation: CASSNLGAGELFF.

The gene calls are TRBV2 and TRBJ2-7, with D perhaps TRBD1 (5 bases). Trimming cost V 6 bases and J 5 bases, with 17 bases left between them. This CDR3 is built from 14 residues. CDR1 SNHLY and CDR2 FYNNEI come from the germline V gene. The CDR3 sequence: CASSLSGSRDEQYF. The CDR3 DNA sequence: TGTGCCAGCAGCCTCTCAGGGTCTCGCGACGAGCAGTACTTC. The full variable domain, its missing parts supplied by reference TRBV2 and TRBJ2-7, is EPEVTQTPSHQVTQMGQEVILRCVPISNHLYFYWYRQILGQKVEFLVSFYNNEISEKSEIFDDQFSVERPDGSNFTLKIRSTKLEDSAMYFCASSLSGSRDEQYFGPGTRLTVT.

In this sample, this clone turned up once. The chain is built from TRBV9 and TRBJ1-5, with a possible D match to TRBD1 (5 bases). Germline lookup yields CDR1 SGDLS and CDR2 YYNGEE. The CDR3 has 18 residues. Trimming pared 0 bases from V and 2 bases from J, leaving 18 bases between. The CDR3 DNA sequence: TGTGCCAGCAGCGTAGGACCTGGGGGGGAGATAGGCAATCAGCCCCAGCATTTT. It is translated as CASSVGPGGEIGNQPQHF.

V usage is TRBV11-2 and J usage is TRBJ2-1; 10 nucleotides align to TRBD1. V lost 2 bases, J lost 8 bases, and 12 bases stayed unmatched. The CDR3 has 17 amino acids. Germline V CDR1 and CDR2: SGHAT, FQNNGV. DNA of the CDR3: TGTGCCAGCAGCTTAAGATCGCGTCGCGACAGGGGGCATGAGCAGTTCTTC. As protein: CASSLRSRRDRGHEQFF.

The sample holds one count of this clone. The genes are TRBV10-3 and TRBJ1-2; D unclear. CDR1 ENHRY and CDR2 SYGVKD come from the germline V gene. Trimming took 8 bases from V and 4 from J, leaving 17 bases between them. The CDR3 totals 14 residues. DNA of the CDR3: TGTGCCATCGCCAATCCGACGACTACCTATGGCTACACCTTC. Protein product: CAIANPTTTYGYTF.

This sequence joins TRBV25-1 and TRBJ2-5; the match to TRBD2 covers 8 bases. The trim removed 6 bases at V and 5 bases at J, leaving 11 bases unmatched. Germline V CDR1 and CDR2: MGHDK, SYGVNS. This CDR3 spans 15 amino acids. The CDR3 is CASSIPGGLSETQYF. CDR3 DNA sequence: TGTGCCAGCAGCATTCCGGGGGGGCTTTCGGAGACCCAGTACTTC.

This clone was detected only a few times. The chain carries TRBV5-1 and TRBJ2-1, with 8 bases aligning to TRBD2. J gave up 7 bases and V 4 bases, and 7 bases lay outside the gene matches. There are 14 residues in the CDR3. CDR1 is SGHRS, CDR2 YFSETQ, per germline. The CDR3 DNA reads as TGCGCCAGCAGCCCCGGGGCGGGAGGAAATGAGCAGTTCTTC. It codes for CASSPGAGGNEQFF.

The chain combines TRBV30 with TRBJ2-2, with TRBD2 as a possible D gene (5 bases). V was shortened by 3 bases and J by 7 bases, with 6 bases between the two germline ends. The germline V gene has CDR1 GTSNPN and CDR2 SVGIG (reference sequence). The CDR3 runs to 11 residues. CDR3: CAWSAGGELFF. CDR3 coding DNA: TGTGCCTGGAGCGCGGGCGGGGAGCTGTTTTTT.

This CDR3 reads CASSRTGINYGYTF. CDR3 bases: TGTGCCAGCAGTCGGACAGGGATTAACTATGGCTACACCTTC. V and J are TRBV2 and TRBJ1-2; TRBD1 matches at 8 bases. The length of the CDR3 is 14 residues. V shed 5 bases, J shed 1 base, and the junction held 3 bases outside the gene matches. CDR1 and CDR2 (germline): SNHLY, FYNNEI.

About this clone itself: Other DNA sequences in the sample encode the same CDR3. The chain links TRBV5-6 to TRBJ1-4, with 7 bases aligning to TRBD1. This CDR3 comprises 15 residues. Germline loops: CDR1 SGHDT, CDR2 YYEEEE. Losses at the gene ends were 4 bases for V and 5 bases for J; bases not matched to a gene: 8. In nucleotides, the CDR3 is TGTGCCAGCAGCCTCCGGACAGGAGGAAATGAAAAACTGTTTTTT. Translated: CASSLRTGGNEKLFF.

J is TRBJ2-1 and V is TRBV3-1 (or the pseudogene TRBV3-2), with 12 bases aligning to TRBD2. The germline V gene encodes CDR1 LGHDT and CDR2 YNNKEL (reference sequence). The CDR3 contains 19 residues. Trimming cost V 3 bases and J 6 bases; bases outside gene matches: 15. The DNA for the CDR3 is TGTGCCAGCAGCCACCGTGGTCTAGCGGGAGGGACGCTCAGCAATGAGCAGTTCTTC. Protein product: CASSHRGLAGGTLSNEQFF.

The chain recombines TRBV10-1 with TRBJ2-7; tentative D call: TRBD1 (6 bases). V dropped 5 bases and J dropped 5 bases, with 13 bases sitting between them. Germline-derived CDR1 and CDR2 are WNHNN and SYGVQD (reference sequence). CDR3 length: 13 residues. CDR3 nucleotides: TGCGCCAGCAGTCCTACAGGGAACCACGAGCAGTACTTC. Its protein product is CASSPTGNHEQYF.

The CDR3 nucleotides are TGTGCCAGCAGTGAGCAGCTACGGGGGGCGAACCAGCCCCAGCATTTT. It specifies CASSEQLRGANQPQHF. V gene TRBV2 combines with J gene TRBJ1-5; possibly TRBD1 for D (6 bases). The CDR3 has 16 amino acids. In germline, CDR1 is SNHLY, CDR2 FYNNEI. The V gene lost 3 bases and the J gene lost 7 bases, with 19 bases spanning the gap.

The chain is built from TRBV5-1 and TRBJ1-5; D gene uncertain. Germline V gene data show CDR1 as SGHRS and CDR2 as YFSETQ. The V end was cut by 1 base, the J end by 4 bases, with 18 bases between. The CDR3 has 17 residues. The CDR3 loop reads CASSLNALENSNQPQHF. The CDR3 nucleotides read TGCGCCAGCAGCTTGAATGCCTTAGAAAATTCGAATCAGCCCCAGCATTTT.

This clone was recorded once. V is TRBV30 and J is TRBJ1-6; D is perhaps TRBD1 (5 bases). This CDR3 is 15 amino acids long. V was clipped by 5 bases and J by 4 bases, with 15 bases between them. Germline CDR1 GTSNPN, CDR2 SVGIG (reference sequence). The CDR3 nucleotides are TGTGCCTGGTTAGCGGGGCACGGGTATAATTCACCCCTCCACTTT. Amino acids: CAWLAGHGYNSPLHF.